Reported below is one TCR beta chain. The data belong to a study of glioma-infiltrating T cells after dendritic cell vaccination. With 4 bases removed from V and 4 bases from J, the gap between germline ends came to 10 bases. The length of the CDR3 is 13 residues. Germline CDR1 SGHNT, CDR2 YENEEA. Assay: immunoSEQ multiplex PCR; the TCRdb copy retains only in-frame clones and omits some. Here the sample spans more than 95,000 clones, 80% to 90% being singletons. V and J are TRBV11-3 and TRBJ1-2; D remains ambiguous. This sample comprised blood, obtained before dendritic cell vaccination. The receptor comes from a human donor with glioblastoma. The CDR3, as DNA: TGTGCCAGCAGCTCAGAGTCGTTCTATGGCTACACCTTC. This encodes CASSSESFYGYTF.